These 12 T cell receptor beta chains originate from one sample sequenced in a study of T cell repertoires in cytomegalovirus infection. Via MiXCR, TCRdb re-called the reads, giving one row per CDR3 protein. The sample has under 150,000 distinct CDR3 sequences, roughly 9% seen once; the top ten hold roughly a tenth. Sequenced sample: PBMCs. The receptors come from a human donor in good health (CMV status not recorded). Some clones in this sample may be carry-over from other donors' samples.

Remarks on this clonotype: Just one base apart from a much larger clone, this may be a read error. The genes are TRBV4-2 and TRBJ1-1; D may be TRBD1 (6 bases). This CDR3 spans 14 amino acids. Germline V gene data show CDR1 as LGHNA and CDR2 as YNFKEQ. CDR3: CANSQAGQNTEAFF. CDR3 nucleotide sequence: TGTGCCAACAGCCAAGCGGGACAGAACACTGAAGCTTTCTTT.

This clonotype was found many times. The chain is built from TRBV29-1 and TRBJ2-3; the D call may be TRBD1 or TRBD2 (6 bases each). The CDR3 is made up of 14 amino acids. V was clipped by 6 bases and J by 3 bases, with 16 bases between them. Germline V lookup: CDR1 SQVTM, CDR2 ANQGSEA. CDR3 residues: CSVPGDGRTDTQYF. In DNA form, the CDR3 reads TGCAGCGTGCCAGGGGACGGGAGAACAGATACGCAGTATTTT.

The chain links TRBV7-7 to TRBJ2-2; 11 bases agree with TRBD2. Germline trimming cut 5 bases from V and 1 base from J; bases unmatched to any gene: 6. CDR1 and CDR2 (germline): SSHAT, FNYEAQ (reference sequence). The CDR3 is 17 amino acids. In nucleotides, the CDR3 is TGTGCCAGCAGCCCAAGACTAGCGGGGCTGAACACCGGGGAGCTGTTTTTT. Translated, it gives CASSPRLAGLNTGELFF.

This clonotype has ten or more counts. The chain links TRBV19 to TRBJ1-1; 8 bases are shared with TRBD1. J gave up 0 bases and V 6 bases, and 3 bases lay outside the gene matches. Germline CDR1 LNHDA, CDR2 SQIVND (reference sequence). The CDR3 length is 14 residues. The CDR3: CASSRTGLNTEAFF. In DNA, the CDR3 is TGTGCCAGTAGCCGGACAGGGCTGAACACTGAAGCTTTCTTT. Full variable domain (missing parts from reference TRBV19 and TRBJ1-1): DGGITQSPKYLFRKEGQNVTLSCEQNLNHDAMYWYRQDPGQGLRLIYYSQIVNDFQKGDIAEGYSVSREKKESFPLTVTSAQKNPTAFYLCASSRTGLNTEAFFGQGTRLTVV.

This clonotype was detected many times. The chain carries TRBV14 and TRBJ1-1; a weak D match, TRBD1 (5 bases). Trimming stripped 1 base from V and 7 bases from J, with 13 bases between. This CDR3 region has 14 residues. The germline gives CDR1 SGHDN, CDR2 FVKESK. The CDR3 region has the DNA TGTGCCAGCAGCCAAGTGTTTGGGGCAGGTGAAGCTTTCTTT. Protein sequence: CASSQVFGAGEAFF. Drawing the rest from reference TRBV14 and TRBJ1-1, the complete variable domain is EAGVTQFPSHSVIEKGQTVTLRCDPISGHDNLYWYRRVMGKEIKFLLHFVKESKQDESGMPNNRFLAERTGGTYSTLKVQPAELEDSGVYFCASSQVFGAGEAFFGQGTRLTVV.

This clonotype was seen a few times. The J gene is TRBJ1-5, the V gene TRBV2; 8 bases are shared with TRBD1. The CDR3 loop spans 14 amino acids. Germline V gene lookup returns CDR1 SNHLY and CDR2 FYNNEI. V trimming: 7 bases; J trimming: 6 bases; junction bases outside the gene matches: 8. The CDR3 nucleotides read TGTGCCAGCACCAAGGGGACAGGTTCTCAGCCCCAGCATTTT. Its protein is CASTKGTGSQPQHF. The full variable domain, rest sourced from reference TRBV2 and TRBJ1-5, is EPEVTQTPSHQVTQMGQEVILRCVPISNHLYFYWYRQILGQKVEFLVSFYNNEISEKSEIFDDQFSVERPDGSNFTLKIRSTKLEDSAMYFCASTKGTGSQPQHFGDGTRLSIL.

Concerning this clonotype itself: This may come from a read error, since a much larger clone is one base off. V usage is TRBV28 and J usage is TRBJ1-2; D unresolved. CDR3 length: 13 residues. V was trimmed by 6 bases and J by 4 bases, leaving 12 bases between them. Germline V CDR1 and CDR2: MDHEN, SYDVKM. The CDR3 loop reads CASRKSAFYGYTF. As DNA, the CDR3 is TGTGCCAGCAGAAAAAGTGCTTTCTATGGCTACACCTTC.

This clonotype was seen more than once but under ten times. The chain links TRBV19 to TRBJ2-2, with 11 bases fitting TRBD1. Germline values: CDR1 LNHDA, CDR2 SQIVND (reference sequence). The trim removed 6 bases at V and 4 bases at J, leaving 4 bases unmatched. This CDR3 region has 15 residues. Written as DNA, the CDR3 is TGTGCCAGTAGACCCGGGACAGGGGGCACCGGGGAGCTGTTTTTT. This gives the protein CASRPGTGGTGELFF.

This clonotype was counted ten times or more. This rearrangement joins TRBV28 to TRBJ2-7; TRBD1 is a possible D gene (6 bases). CDR3 size: 14 residues. Trimming pared 4 bases from V and 0 bases from J, leaving 10 bases between. The germline gives CDR1 MDHEN, CDR2 SYDVKM. CDR3 protein: CASSWDTSSYEQYF. DNA for the CDR3: TGTGCCAGCAGTTGGGACACGAGCTCCTACGAGCAGTACTTC.

This clonotype was detected many times. V is TRBV12-5 and J is TRBJ2-7, with D perhaps matching TRBD2 (6 bases). The germline gives CDR1 LGHNT, CDR2 FRNRAP. CDR3 length equals 14 residues. The V gene lost 1 base and the J gene lost 2 bases, with 9 bases spanning the gap. The DNA of the CDR3 is TGTGCTAGTGGTTTGGGGGGGGATCCCTACGAGCAGTACTTC. Its translation is CASGLGGDPYEQYF.

This clonotype occurred many times. This sequence joins TRBV7-2 and TRBJ1-5; D may be TRBD1 (5 bases). This CDR3 contains 16 residues. With 5 bases removed from V and 1 base from J, the gap between germline ends came to 15 bases. CDR1 SGHTA and CDR2 FQGNSA come from the germline V gene. The CDR3 DNA reads TGTGCCAGCAGCGCCTGGGGCTTCGGAAGCAATCAGCCCCAGCATTTT. Protein: CASSAWGFGSNQPQHF.

This clonotype occurred a few times. This CDR3 is CASSPMSTNTEAFF. The CDR3 DNA is TGTGCCAGCAGCCCGATGTCGACGAACACTGAAGCTTTCTTT. The rearrangement uses TRBV28 and TRBJ1-1; no definite D call. The CDR3 is made up of 14 amino acids. Looked up from germline, CDR1 is MDHEN and CDR2 is SYDVKM. V lost 6 bases, J lost 1 base, and 12 bases lay in between. The entire variable domain, with the rest obtained from reference TRBV28 and TRBJ1-1, is as follows: DVKVTQSSRYLVKRTGEKVFLECVQDMDHENMFWYRQDPGLGLRLIYFSYDVKMKEKGDIPEGYSVSREKKERFSLILESASTNQTSMYLCASSPMSTNTEAFFGQGTRLTVV.